The source of this T cell receptor (beta chain) is a study of CD8 T cells in ankylosing spondylitis. Whole-study findings and limits: Earlier literature documents some of the motif variants in reactive arthritis synovial fluid and blood. Apparently characteristic of ankylosing spondylitis blood was a TCR beta motif (roughly eight highly homologous variants).

This clonotype was observed many times. Antigen unknown. TCRdb used MiXCR to reprocess the 5' RACE reads, holding one entry per CDR3 protein. The repertoire includes under 300,000 distinct CDR3 sequences, over 9.5% of them detected once, and around 3% sits in the top ten. Germline lookup yields CDR1 DFQATT and CDR2 SNEGSKA (reference sequence). V lost 6 bases and J lost 0; bases outside the gene matches: 8. The CDR3 length is 15 residues. The chain has TRBV20-1 and TRBJ2-1, with 7 nucleotides matching TRBD2. Source material: blood, either unsorted or a sorted T cell fraction (not recorded which). The clonotype was recovered from a male donor with ankylosing spondylitis or in good health (not recorded which). The CDR3 DNA is TGCAGTGCCAGGGCAGGGAGGGACTCCTACAATGAGCAGTTCTTC. Its translation: CSARAGRDSYNEQFF.